One and the same sample provided the 14 T cell receptor beta chains below, sequenced in a study of shared clonotypes between healthy human individuals. Using immunoSEQ multiplex PCR, the repertoire was profiled, and TCRdb retains in-frame clones only, with some absent. The sample has around 2.3 million clones, about 94% seen once; the top ten hold over 0.1%. Sample: naive CD4+ T cells sorted from blood. Subset specified: CD45RA+ positively selected. These receptors were collected from a man aged 18 to 30 in good health.

The chain couples TRBV5-1 to TRBJ1-1; 8 positions agree with TRBD1. Trimming cost V 3 bases and J 1 base; bases outside gene matches: 5. The germline gives CDR1 SGHRS, CDR2 YFSETQ. There are 15 residues in the CDR3. The CDR3 DNA follows: TGCGCCAGCAGCTCCTCAGGGGGCGAGAACACTGAAGCTTTCTTT. Translated, it gives CASSSSGGENTEAFF.

The CDR3 DNA reads as TGTGCCAGCAGCCTGGGAACATCGGGTGGCTACACCTTC. It specifies CASSLGTSGGYTF. The chain links TRBV7-2 to TRBJ1-2, with unresolved D. This CDR3 has 13 residues. The V gene lost 5 bases and the J gene lost 7 bases, with 14 bases spanning the gap. CDR1 and CDR2 from the germline V gene are SGHTA and FQGNSA.

This clone was seen only once. V is TRBV4-3 and J is TRBJ1-5, with D maybe TRBD1 (6 bases). CDR1 is LGHNA and CDR2 is YSLEER in the germline V gene. This CDR3 has 15 residues. Trimming took 0 bases from V and 5 from J, leaving 11 bases between them. The CDR3 region has the DNA TGCGCCAGCAGCCAAGAGAACAGGGTTGATCAGCCCCAGCATTTT. Translated: CASSQENRVDQPQHF.

The genes are TRBV30 and TRBJ2-7; 14 bases agree with TRBD2. This CDR3 comprises 17 residues. Trimming cost V 1 base and J 1 base; bases outside gene matches: 6. From germline, CDR1 is GTSNPN and CDR2 SVGIG (reference sequence). CDR3 in DNA: TGTGCCTGGAGTGCTCAGACTAGCGGGAGGGTGTCCTACGAGCAGTACTTC. Its translation: CAWSAQTSGRVSYEQYF.

The chain links TRBV7-9 to TRBJ2-7, with D perhaps TRBD2 (6 bases). The CDR3 length is 17 residues. Per the germline V gene, CDR1 is SEHNR and CDR2 is FQNEAQ (reference sequence). V lost 2 bases and J lost 0, with 17 bases in between. The chain's CDR3 is CASSLRLAGTFSYEQYF. CDR3 nucleotide sequence: TGTGCCAGCAGCTTAAGGCTCGCGGGGACTTTCTCCTACGAGCAGTACTTC.

This chain uses TRBV7-2 with TRBJ2-1; TRBD1 matches 8 bases. The CDR3 has 16 residues. Germline loops: CDR1 SGHTA, CDR2 FQGNSA. J gave up 0 bases and V 6 bases, and 7 bases lay outside the gene matches. CDR3 coding DNA: TGTGCCAGCAGGTTTTTCCAGGGGGCCTCCTACAATGAGCAGTTCTTC. Translation gives CASRFFQGASYNEQFF.

The genes are TRBV5-1 and TRBJ2-3; 11 bases map to TRBD2. The CDR3 is made up of 14 amino acids. Germline-derived CDR1 and CDR2 are SGHRS and YFSETQ. V was pared by 4 bases and J by 5 bases, with 3 bases of the junction left unmatched. The CDR3 here is CASSPSGGLDTQYF. Here the CDR3 DNA reads TGCGCCAGCAGCCCTAGCGGGGGGTTAGATACGCAGTATTTT.

V gene TRBV10-2 combines with J gene TRBJ2-6; TRBD1 agrees at 10 bases. The CDR3 has 16 amino acids. Germline V gives CDR1 WSHSY, CDR2 SAAADI. V shed 8 bases and J 2 bases; nucleotides not matched to a gene: 6. This CDR3 is CASSRQGAPGANVLTF. CDR3 nucleotides: TGCGCCAGCTCAAGACAGGGGGCGCCTGGGGCCAACGTCCTGACTTTC.

V is TRBV5-1 and J is TRBJ2-5; no reliable D call. The CDR3 length is 14 residues. The V gene's germline CDR1 is SGHRS and CDR2 YFSETQ. The ends were cut back, 2 bases at V and 3 bases at J, with 11 bases in the middle. The CDR3 nucleotides read TGCGCCAGCAGCTTACTTGCGGTCAAAGAGACCCAGTACTTC. As protein: CASSLLAVKETQYF.

The rearrangement uses TRBV5-4 and TRBJ2-7, with D tentatively TRBD1 (5 bases). Trimming took off 1 base at V and 5 bases at J, with 10 bases between the two ends. This CDR3 has 13 amino acids. Germline V gene sequence: CDR1 SGHNT, CDR2 YYREEE (reference sequence). CDR3 loop: CASSLTGSNEQYF. The CDR3 region has the DNA TGTGCCAGCAGCTTGACAGGATCCAACGAGCAGTACTTC.

The gene calls are TRBV28 and TRBJ2-5; the match to TRBD2 covers 9 bases. Per the germline V gene, CDR1 is MDHEN and CDR2 is SYDVKM. This CDR3 is 15 amino acids long. The V segment lost 3 bases and the J segment 2 bases; nucleotides outside the gene matches: 4. CDR3 in DNA: TGTGCCAGCAGTTTTAGGCTAGCGGGGCAAGAGACCCAGTACTTC. It encodes CASSFRLAGQETQYF.

V gene TRBV29-1 combines with J gene TRBJ2-2; 8 nucleotides align to TRBD2. CDR1 SQVTM and CDR2 ANQGSEA come from the germline V gene. V was clipped by 3 bases and J by 4 bases; unmatched bases: 7. The CDR3 runs to 15 residues. CDR3 region: CSVDSGGPGTGELFF. CDR3 nucleotide sequence: TGCAGCGTTGACTCGGGAGGGCCGGGCACCGGGGAGCTGTTTTTT.

The chain links TRBV9 to TRBJ2-7, with D possibly being TRBD2 (6 bases). Trimming cost V 4 bases and J 7 bases, with 24 bases left between them. The CDR3 consists of 16 residues. Germline-derived CDR1 and CDR2 are SGDLS and YYNGEE. The CDR3 bases are TGTGCCAGCAGCCCCGCTGATCGGGGGAACTTGAGAGAGCAGTACTTC. It is translated as CASSPADRGNLREQYF.

This sequence joins TRBV10-2 and TRBJ2-4; D is undetermined. CDR3 length: 15 amino acids. The V end lost 8 bases, the J end lost 0 bases, and 14 bases lay between the germline ends. The germline V gene encodes CDR1 WSHSY and CDR2 SAAADI. The chain's CDR3 is CASDKDGIAKNIQYF. In nucleotides, the CDR3 is TGCGCCAGCGACAAGGACGGAATAGCCAAAAACATTCAGTACTTC.